This T cell receptor beta chain appears in the sequencing data of a study of cytomegalovirus exposure and HLA in healthy donors. The CDR3 has 13 residues. J lost 4 bases, V lost 5 bases, and 5 bases had no gene match. Germline V gene sequence: CDR1 SNHLY, CDR2 FYNNEI. The assay was immunoSEQ multiplex PCR, and TCRdb's table has in-frame clones only and misses some. Of roughly 300,000 clones listed, about nine tenths are singletons. Sequencing was performed on PBMCs. The sequence was obtained from a woman aged 18-30 years in good health and CMV-seronegative. The chain is built from TRBV2 and TRBJ2-7, with 7 nucleotides matching TRBD1. The CDR3 is CASSQQGQYEQYF. As DNA, the CDR3 is TGTGCCAGCAGTCAACAGGGGCAGTACGAGCAGTACTTC. The entire variable domain, with the rest obtained from reference TRBV2 and TRBJ2-7, is as follows: EPEVTQTPSHQVTQMGQEVILRCVPISNHLYFYWYRQILGQKVEFLVSFYNNEISEKSEIFDDQFSVERPDGSNFTLKIRSTKLEDSAMYFCASSQQGQYEQYFGPGTRLTVT.